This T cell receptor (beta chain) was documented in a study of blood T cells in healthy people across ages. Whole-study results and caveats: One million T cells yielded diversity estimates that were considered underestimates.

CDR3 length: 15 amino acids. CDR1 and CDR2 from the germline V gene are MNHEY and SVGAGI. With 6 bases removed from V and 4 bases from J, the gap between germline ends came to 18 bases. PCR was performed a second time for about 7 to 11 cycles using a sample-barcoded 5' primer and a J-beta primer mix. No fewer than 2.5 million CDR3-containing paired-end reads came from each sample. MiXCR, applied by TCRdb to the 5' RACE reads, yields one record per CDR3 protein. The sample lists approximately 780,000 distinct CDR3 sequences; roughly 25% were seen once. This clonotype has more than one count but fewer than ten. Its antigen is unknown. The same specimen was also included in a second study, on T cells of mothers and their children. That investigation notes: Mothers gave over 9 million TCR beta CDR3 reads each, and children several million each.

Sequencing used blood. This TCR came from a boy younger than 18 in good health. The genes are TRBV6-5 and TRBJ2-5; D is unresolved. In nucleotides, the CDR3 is TGTGCCAGCAGCCCCGTGCCAGACTGTTTAGAGACCCAGTACTTC. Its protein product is CASSPVPDCLETQYF.